These 5 T cell receptor beta chains came from one sample sequenced in a study of shared clonotypes between healthy human individuals. Assay: immunoSEQ multiplex PCR; the TCRdb copy retains only in-frame clones and omits some. This table has roughly 1,500,000 clones, 95% to 99% appearing once. The sample taken for sequencing was naive CD4+ T cells sorted from blood. Subset indicated: CD45RA+ positively selected. The origin of the receptors is a man aged 30-40 years in good health.

The chain has TRBV7-9 and TRBJ2-1; no definite D call. Per germline, CDR1 SEHNR and CDR2 FQNEAQ (reference sequence). This CDR3 has 15 amino acids. V was trimmed by 3 bases and J by 10 bases, leaving 19 bases between them. The CDR3 loop is CASSFGTIASGEQFF. Written as DNA, the CDR3 is TGTGCCAGCAGCTTCGGAACCATAGCTTCCGGGGAGCAGTTCTTC.

This sequence joins TRBV7-8 and TRBJ2-2; no clear D gene. Germline-derived CDR1 and CDR2 are SGHVS and FQNEAQ. This CDR3 is built from 15 residues. Trimming took off 1 base at V and 5 bases at J, with 11 bases between the two ends. The CDR3 DNA reads as TGTGCCAGCAGCTTAGTCGAGGTTACGACCGGGGAGCTGTTTTTT. Translation: CASSLVEVTTGELFF.

J is TRBJ1-4 and V is TRBV7-9; no definite D call. The V and J ends lost 8 bases and 8 bases respectively, with 3 bases between them. Looked up from germline, CDR1 is SEHNR and CDR2 is FQNEAQ (reference sequence). The CDR3 contains 9 residues. CDR3 bases: TGTGCCAGCGGAGAAAAACTGTTTTTT. This gives the protein CASGEKLFF.

The chain links TRBV10-3 to TRBJ2-5; D tentatively reads TRBD1 or TRBD2 (6 bases each). Trimming shortened V by 4 bases and J by 5 bases, and 14 bases separated the two germline ends. CDR3 length equals 14 residues. CDR1 ENHRY and CDR2 SYGVKD come from the germline V gene. CDR3 DNA: TGTGCCATCAGTGCTGGGAAAGGGGGGGAGACCCAGTACTTC. Amino acids: CAISAGKGGETQYF.

The chain is built from TRBV19 and TRBJ2-3; 11 positions agree with TRBD2. Germline CDR1 is LNHDA and CDR2 is SQIVND (reference sequence). Germline trimming cut 4 bases from V and 4 bases from J; bases unmatched to any gene: 4. The CDR3 contains 15 residues. The CDR3 loop reads CASSRLAGGADTQYF. In DNA form, the CDR3 reads TGTGCCAGTAGTAGGCTAGCGGGAGGTGCAGATACGCAGTATTTT.